One sample yielded the 14 T cell receptor beta chains listed below, sequenced in a study of T cell responses to AZD1222 COVID-19 vaccine. Measured with immunoSEQ multiplex PCR; TCRdb has only the in-frame clones, and not every one. The sample lists 95,000 to 150,000 clones, 88% occurring once. Sequencing was performed on peripheral blood, taken on day 0 of AZD1222 vaccination. These receptors were collected from an adult in good health.

V and J are TRBV6-5 and TRBJ1-4, with D tentatively TRBD1 (6 bases). V lost 2 bases and J lost 0, with 7 bases in between. There are 15 residues in the CDR3. The germline V gene encodes CDR1 MNHEY and CDR2 SVGAGI. The CDR3 loop reads CASSYDRSTNEKLFF. The DNA of the CDR3 is TGTGCCAGCAGTTACGACAGGTCAACTAATGAAAAACTGTTTTTT.

This clone was detected a few times. The V and J genes are TRBV10-2 and TRBJ1-2, with D hard to call. Trimming cost V 6 bases and J 6 bases, with 14 bases left between them. CDR3 length equals 13 residues. CDR1 and CDR2 from the germline V gene are WSHSY and SAAADI. The CDR3 sequence is CASSLAALDGYTF. In DNA form, the CDR3 reads TGCGCCAGCAGCCTTGCGGCACTTGATGGCTACACCTTC.

The rearrangement links TRBV4-2 to TRBJ2-7; D unclear. This CDR3 has 17 amino acids. CDR1 LGHNA and CDR2 YNFKEQ come from the germline V gene. V lost 1 base, J lost 0 bases, and 16 bases lay in between. As DNA, the CDR3 is TGTGCCAGCAGCCAAGGGCTTGGGCAAGCTCACTCCTACGAGCAGTACTTC. Residues: CASSQGLGQAHSYEQYF.

The V gene is TRBV19, the J gene TRBJ1-5; a possible D gene is TRBD1 (5 bases). The CDR3 extends over 15 amino acids. V lost 3 bases to trimming and J lost 4 bases, with 13 bases between them. Germline-derived CDR1 and CDR2 are LNHDA and SQIVND (reference sequence). The CDR3 DNA follows: TGTGCCAGTAGTATTTTGGCGGGGGTAAATCAGCCCCAGCATTTT. This codes for CASSILAGVNQPQHF.

The chain uses TRBV5-1 and TRBJ1-5; 8 bases align to TRBD1. This CDR3 contains 17 residues. From germline, CDR1 is SGHRS and CDR2 YFSETQ. The ends lost 0 bases at V and 1 base at J; junction bases unmatched: 6. The DNA of the CDR3 is TGCGCCAGCAGCTTGGGGGGACAGGAGCGCAGCAATCAGCCCCAGCATTTT. This gives the protein CASSLGGQERSNQPQHF.

This clone was observed a single time. This sequence joins TRBV5-6 and TRBJ1-4; the D gene is possibly TRBD1 (5 bases). Germline loops: CDR1 SGHDT, CDR2 YYEEEE. The CDR3 consists of 15 residues. The ends were cut back, 0 bases at V and 7 bases at J, with 13 bases in the middle. Here the CDR3 reads CASSLVGAGGEKLFF. CDR3 DNA: TGTGCCAGCAGCTTGGTTGGGGCCGGGGGTGAAAAACTGTTTTTT.

The V and J genes are TRBV28 and TRBJ2-5; D call uncertain. Looked up from germline, CDR1 is MDHEN and CDR2 is SYDVKM. The CDR3 totals 13 residues. V lost 2 bases, J lost 2 bases, and 6 bases lay in between. This CDR3 reads CASSLNAQETQYF. CDR3 bases: TGTGCCAGCAGTTTAAACGCACAAGAGACCCAGTACTTC. The variable domain in full, with the rest retrieved from reference TRBV28 and TRBJ2-5, is DVKVTQSSRYLVKRTGEKVFLECVQDMDHENMFWYRQDPGLGLRLIYFSYDVKMKEKGDIPEGYSVSREKKERFSLILESASTNQTSMYLCASSLNAQETQYFGPGTRLLVL.

The chain links TRBV7-8 to TRBJ2-3; 7 bases fit TRBD1. V lost 5 bases and J lost 2; bases outside the gene matches: 13. The CDR3 consists of 17 residues. Germline V CDR1 and CDR2: SGHVS, FQNEAQ. In DNA form, the CDR3 reads TGTGCCAGCAGCCAGCCGTTCCGGGACAGTTTCACAGATACGCAGTATTTT. Protein: CASSQPFRDSFTDTQYF.

The chain couples TRBV5-4 to TRBJ2-1; TRBD1 aligns across 7 bases. The CDR3 has 16 residues. Germline CDR1 reads SGHNT; CDR2 reads YYREEE (reference sequence). Trimming cost V 4 bases and J 0 bases; bases outside gene matches: 7. CDR3 nucleotides: TGTGCCAGCAGCACCAGTGACAGGGTCTCCTACAATGAGCAGTTCTTC. Amino acid sequence: CASSTSDRVSYNEQFF.

The chain uses TRBV4-1 and TRBJ1-1; 7 bases fit TRBD1. In germline, CDR1 is MGHRA, CDR2 YSYEKL. The length of the CDR3 is 15 residues. Germline trimming cut 4 bases from V and 2 bases from J; bases unmatched to any gene: 7. The CDR3 DNA follows: TGCGCCAGCAGCCTGAAAACAGGGGCTAACACTGAAGCTTTCTTT. Its protein is CASSLKTGANTEAFF.

The chain couples TRBV5-1 to TRBJ1-1, with D unresolved. This CDR3 spans 13 amino acids. Trimming pared 6 bases from V and 1 base from J, leaving 10 bases between. Germline lookup yields CDR1 SGHRS and CDR2 YFSETQ. CDR3 in DNA: TGCGCCAGCACCCGGACGGGGAACACTGAAGCTTTCTTT. Its protein product is CASTRTGNTEAFF.

This chain joins TRBV20-1 and TRBJ2-7; 7 positions match TRBD2. V lost 3 bases, J lost 9 bases, and 17 bases stayed unmatched. In germline, CDR1 is DFQATT, CDR2 SNEGSKA (reference sequence). The length of the CDR3 is 15 residues. The CDR3 nucleotides are TGCAGTGCTAGTAGGGACTACCAAGCCTCCCCGGGGCAGTACTTC. It specifies CSASRDYQASPGQYF.

The chain employs TRBV25-1 and TRBJ2-3, with 10 bases aligning to TRBD2. After removal of 0 bases from V and 4 bases from J, the junction contained 4 bases not matched to a gene. The germline CDR1 and CDR2 sequences are MGHDK and SYGVNS. The CDR3 runs to 16 residues. CDR3 in DNA: TGTGCCAGCAGTGAATATTTAGCGGGGGGCTCAGATACGCAGTATTTT. Its protein is CASSEYLAGGSDTQYF.

This chain links TRBV5-4 with TRBJ1-1; D perhaps matches TRBD1 (5 bases). The CDR3 length is 15 residues. The germline gives CDR1 SGHNT, CDR2 YYREEE (reference sequence). Trimming removed 0 bases from V and 1 base from J, with 10 bases in between. CDR3: CASSLAQGRNTEAFF. The CDR3 region has the DNA TGTGCCAGCAGCTTGGCCCAGGGTCGGAACACTGAAGCTTTCTTT.